The 8 T cell receptor beta chains in this list originate from one sample, sequenced in a study of cytomegalovirus exposure and HLA in healthy donors. PCR involved 60 Vbeta and 13 Jbeta primers. Sequencing was performed with immunoSEQ multiplex PCR; in TCRdb, only in-frame clones are kept and a portion is missing. The sample lists around 140,000 clones, approximately 78% occurring once. Sample: PBMCs. All receptors come from a woman between 45 and 65 years old in good health and CMV-seropositive.

V is TRBV7-6 and J is TRBJ2-1, with D possibly TRBD2 on 5 matching bases. The CDR3 totals 14 residues. Trimming took off 0 bases at V and 8 bases at J, with 11 bases between the two ends. The V gene's germline CDR1 is SGHVS and CDR2 FNYEAQ. The CDR3, as DNA: TGTGCCAGCAGCTTAGCCCCGGCGAGGGATGAGCAGTTCTTC. Amino acids: CASSLAPARDEQFF.

The rearrangement joins TRBV4-3 to TRBJ2-2, with D maybe TRBD1 (6 bases). The CDR3 sequence is 15 residues long. Trimming removed 4 bases from V and 1 base from J, with 10 bases in between. The germline CDR1 and CDR2 sequences are LGHNA and YSLEER. CDR3 nucleotides: TGCGCCAGCAGCCCCACAGGGCTGAACACCGGGGAGCTGTTTTTT. The encoded protein is CASSPTGLNTGELFF.

This chain joins TRBV4-2 and TRBJ2-5, with 8 bases aligning to TRBD1. CDR1 is LGHNA and CDR2 is YNFKEQ in the germline V gene. The CDR3 has 15 amino acids. The trim removed 3 bases at V and 4 bases at J, leaving 7 bases unmatched. CDR3: CASSQGGQGRETQYF. The CDR3 nucleotides are TGTGCCAGCAGCCAGGGAGGACAGGGCCGAGAGACCCAGTACTTC.

The chain carries TRBV7-8 and TRBJ2-7, with D perhaps TRBD2 (6 bases). Trimming pared 5 bases from V and 3 bases from J, leaving 17 bases between. Germline-derived CDR1 and CDR2 are SGHVS and FQNEAQ. The CDR3 loop spans 15 amino acids. Written as DNA, the CDR3 is TGTGCCAGCAGCGGAGACCCGGGGGTATTCTACGAGCAGTACTTC. It yields the protein CASSGDPGVFYEQYF.

J is TRBJ1-2 and V is TRBV19; D possibly corresponds to TRBD1 (6 bases). The CDR3 covers 11 residues. The germline gives CDR1 LNHDA, CDR2 SQIVND (reference sequence). V was pared by 4 bases and J by 8 bases, with 8 bases between. CDR3 residues: CASSNREGYTF. CDR3 DNA: TGTGCCAGTAGTAACAGGGAAGGCTACACCTTC.

The genes are TRBV27 and TRBJ2-5, with D perhaps TRBD2 (6 bases). With the DNA end fitting TRBJ2-7 better, the J assignment may be wrong. Germline CDR1 MNHEY, CDR2 SMNVEV (reference sequence). The CDR3 consists of 13 residues. This chain's CDR3 is CASRQTRLGEQYF. The DNA of the CDR3 is TGTGCCAGCAGACAGACTAGACTAGGCGAGCAGTACTTC.

On this clone itself: Relative to the germline gene, one junction end is altered; a read error may explain this. CDR3 amino acids: CSSSFGQVFTNEKLFF. The CDR3 DNA sequence: TGTTCCAGCAGCTTTGGACAGGTGTTTACTAATGAAAAACTGTTTTTT. The chain uses TRBV7-9 and TRBJ1-4; TRBD1 matches 7 bases. This CDR3 spans 16 amino acids. Germline CDR1 is SEHNR and CDR2 is FQNEAQ (reference sequence).

CDR3 sequence reads: CASSQDPAPGGRRSPLHF. The CDR3 nucleotides are TGCGCCAGCAGCCAAGATCCGGCCCCGGGGGGAAGGCGTTCACCCCTCCACTTT. J is TRBJ1-6 and V is TRBV4-1, with a weak D call TRBD1 (5 bases). Germline-derived CDR1 and CDR2 are MGHRA and YSYEKL. Trimming removed 0 bases at V and 9 bases at J, with 21 bases between. The CDR3 runs 18 residues.